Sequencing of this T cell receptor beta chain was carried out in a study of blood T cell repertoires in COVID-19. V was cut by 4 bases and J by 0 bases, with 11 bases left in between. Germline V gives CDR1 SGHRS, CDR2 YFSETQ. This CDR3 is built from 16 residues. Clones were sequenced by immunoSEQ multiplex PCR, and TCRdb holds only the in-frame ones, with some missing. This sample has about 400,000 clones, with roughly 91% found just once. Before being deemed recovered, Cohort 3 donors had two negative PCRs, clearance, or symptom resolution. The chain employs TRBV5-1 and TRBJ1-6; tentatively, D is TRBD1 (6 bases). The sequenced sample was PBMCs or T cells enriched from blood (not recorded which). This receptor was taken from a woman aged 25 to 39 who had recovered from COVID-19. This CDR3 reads CASSPGQSSYNSPLHF. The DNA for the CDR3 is TGCGCCAGCAGCCCCGGACAGAGCTCCTATAATTCACCCCTCCACTTT.